The entry that follows covers one T cell receptor beta chain sequence. This specimen comes from a study of CD8 T cells in Susac syndrome. The germline V gene encodes CDR1 SGHDT and CDR2 YYEEEE. V lost 2 bases, J lost 4 bases, and 9 bases lay in between. The CDR3 extends over 13 amino acids. Reverse transcription of roughly 0.45 to 1 ug RNA was performed with random hexamers. From the immunoSEQ multiplex PCR reads, TCRdb called clonotypes with MiXCR, one entry per CDR3 protein. The sample shows hundreds of thousands of distinct CDR3 sequences, 80% to 95% of them seen only once. This chain uses TRBV5-6 with TRBJ2-5; no clear D gene. This TCR came from a human donor with multiple sclerosis. Sequenced input: CD4+ T cells from PBMCs. CDR3 nucleotide sequence: TGTGCCAGCAGCTTTTCAGACTCAGAGACCCAGTACTTC. This gives the protein CASSFSDSETQYF. Full variable domain (missing parts from reference TRBV5-6 and TRBJ2-5): DAGVTQSPTHLIKTRGQQVTLRCSPKSGHDTVSWYQQALGQGPQFIFQYYEEEERQRGNFPDRFSGHQFPNYSSELNVNALLLGDSALYLCASSFSDSETQYFGPGTRLLVL.